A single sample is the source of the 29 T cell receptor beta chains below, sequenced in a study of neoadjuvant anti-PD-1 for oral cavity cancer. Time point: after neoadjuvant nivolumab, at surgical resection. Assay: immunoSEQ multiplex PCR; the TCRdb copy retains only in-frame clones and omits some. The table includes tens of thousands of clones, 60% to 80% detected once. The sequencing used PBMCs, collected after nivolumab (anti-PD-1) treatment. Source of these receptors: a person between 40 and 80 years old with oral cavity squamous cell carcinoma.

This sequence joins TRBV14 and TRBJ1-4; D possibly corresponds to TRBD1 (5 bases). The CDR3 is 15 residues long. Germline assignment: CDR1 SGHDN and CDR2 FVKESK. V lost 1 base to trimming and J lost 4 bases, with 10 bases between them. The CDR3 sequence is CASSQGGAVNEKLFF. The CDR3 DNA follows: TGTGCCAGCAGCCAAGGAGGGGCGGTTAATGAAAAACTGTTTTTT.

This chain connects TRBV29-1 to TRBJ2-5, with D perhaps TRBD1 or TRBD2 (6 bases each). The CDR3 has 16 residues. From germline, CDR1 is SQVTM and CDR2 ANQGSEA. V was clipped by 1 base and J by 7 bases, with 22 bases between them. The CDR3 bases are TGCAGCGTTGAAGGAGGGGGGCAGGGGACTTTGGGGACCCAGTACTTC. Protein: CSVEGGGQGTLGTQYF.

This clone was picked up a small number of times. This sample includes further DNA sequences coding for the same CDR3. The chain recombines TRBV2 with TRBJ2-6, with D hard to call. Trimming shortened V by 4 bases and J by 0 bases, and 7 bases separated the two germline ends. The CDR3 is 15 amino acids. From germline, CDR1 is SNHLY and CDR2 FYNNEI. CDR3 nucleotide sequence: TGTGCCAGCAGTGGGACGGGCTCTGGGGCCAACGTCCTGACTTTC. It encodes CASSGTGSGANVLTF.

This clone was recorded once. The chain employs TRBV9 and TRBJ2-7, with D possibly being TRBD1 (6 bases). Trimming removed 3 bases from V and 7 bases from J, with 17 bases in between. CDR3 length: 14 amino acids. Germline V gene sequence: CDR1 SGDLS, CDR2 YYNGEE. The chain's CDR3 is CASSAGTLREEQYF. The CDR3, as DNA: TGTGCCAGCAGCGCAGGGACACTCCGGGAAGAGCAGTACTTC. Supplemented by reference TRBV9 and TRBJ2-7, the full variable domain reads DSGVTQTPKHLITATGQRVTLRCSPRSGDLSVYWYQQSLDQGLQFLIQYYNGEERAKGNILERFSAQQFPDLHSELNLSSLELGDSALYFCASSAGTLREEQYFGPGTRLTVT.

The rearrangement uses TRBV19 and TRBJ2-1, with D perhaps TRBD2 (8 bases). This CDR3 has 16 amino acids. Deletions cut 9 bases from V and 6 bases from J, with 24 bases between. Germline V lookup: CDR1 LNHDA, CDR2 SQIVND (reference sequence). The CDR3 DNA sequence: TGTGCCAGCAAAACCAGGGACAGCGGGAGTACCAATGAGCAGTTCTTC. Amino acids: CASKTRDSGSTNEQFF.

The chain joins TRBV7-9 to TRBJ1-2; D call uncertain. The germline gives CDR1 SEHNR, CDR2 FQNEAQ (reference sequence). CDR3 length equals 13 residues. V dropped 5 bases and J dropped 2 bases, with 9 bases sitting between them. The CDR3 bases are TGTGCCAGCAGCCCGGGCCTCAACTATGGCTACACCTTC. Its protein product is CASSPGLNYGYTF.

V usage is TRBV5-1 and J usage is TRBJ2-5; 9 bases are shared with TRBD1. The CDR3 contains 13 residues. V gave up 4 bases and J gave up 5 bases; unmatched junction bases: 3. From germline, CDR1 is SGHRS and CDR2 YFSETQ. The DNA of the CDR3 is TGCGCCAGCAGCCCCGACAGGGGGGAGACCCAGTACTTC. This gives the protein CASSPDRGETQYF.

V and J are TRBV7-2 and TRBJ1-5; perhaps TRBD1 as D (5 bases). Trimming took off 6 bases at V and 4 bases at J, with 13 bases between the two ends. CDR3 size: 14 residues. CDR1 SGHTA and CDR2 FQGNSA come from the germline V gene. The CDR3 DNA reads TGTGCCAGCAGAGCGCGCGGGGCGAATCAGCCCCAGCATTTT. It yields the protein CASRARGANQPQHF. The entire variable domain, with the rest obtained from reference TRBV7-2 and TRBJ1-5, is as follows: GAGVSQSPSNKVTEKGKDVELRCDPISGHTALYWYRQSLGQGLEFLIYFQGNSAPDKSGLPSDRFSAERTGGSVSTLTIQRTQQEDSAVYLCASRARGANQPQHFGDGTRLSIL.

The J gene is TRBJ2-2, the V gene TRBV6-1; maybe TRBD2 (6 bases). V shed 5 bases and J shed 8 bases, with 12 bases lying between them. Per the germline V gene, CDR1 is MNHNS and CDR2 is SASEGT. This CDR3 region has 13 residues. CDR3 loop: CASSLIGGGELFF. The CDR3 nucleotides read TGTGCCAGCAGTCTGATCGGAGGGGGGGAGCTGTTTTTT.

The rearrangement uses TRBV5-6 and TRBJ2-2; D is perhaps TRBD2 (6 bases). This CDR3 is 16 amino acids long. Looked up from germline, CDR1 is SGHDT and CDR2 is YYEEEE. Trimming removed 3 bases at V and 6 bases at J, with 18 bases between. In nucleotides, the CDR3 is TGTGCCAGCAGCTGGACGGGAGTTCGGGTGGCCGGGGAGCTGTTTTTT. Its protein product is CASSWTGVRVAGELFF.

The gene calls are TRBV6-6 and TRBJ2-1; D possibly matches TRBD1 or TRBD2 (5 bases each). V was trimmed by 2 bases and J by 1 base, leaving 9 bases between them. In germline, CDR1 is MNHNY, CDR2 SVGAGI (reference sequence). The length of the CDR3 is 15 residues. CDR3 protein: CASSYGGRSYNEQFF. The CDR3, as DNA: TGTGCCAGCAGTTACGGGGGAAGATCCTACAATGAGCAGTTCTTC.

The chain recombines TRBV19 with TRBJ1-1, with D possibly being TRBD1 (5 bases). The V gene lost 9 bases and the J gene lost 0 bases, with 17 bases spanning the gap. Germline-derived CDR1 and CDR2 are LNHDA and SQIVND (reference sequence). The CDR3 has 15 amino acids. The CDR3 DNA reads TGTGCCAGCCACGCGGGGACCGTTATGAACACTGAAGCTTTCTTT. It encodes CASHAGTVMNTEAFF.

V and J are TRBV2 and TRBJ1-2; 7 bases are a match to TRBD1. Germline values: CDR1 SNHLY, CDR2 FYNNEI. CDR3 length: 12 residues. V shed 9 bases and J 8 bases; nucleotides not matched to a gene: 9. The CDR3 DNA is TGTGCCAGTGGGCGGGACAGTGACGGCTACACCTTC. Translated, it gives CASGRDSDGYTF. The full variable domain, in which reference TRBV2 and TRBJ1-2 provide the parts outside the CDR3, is EPEVTQTPSHQVTQMGQEVILRCVPISNHLYFYWYRQILGQKVEFLVSFYNNEISEKSEIFDDQFSVERPDGSNFTLKIRSTKLEDSAMYFCASGRDSDGYTFGSGTRLTVV.

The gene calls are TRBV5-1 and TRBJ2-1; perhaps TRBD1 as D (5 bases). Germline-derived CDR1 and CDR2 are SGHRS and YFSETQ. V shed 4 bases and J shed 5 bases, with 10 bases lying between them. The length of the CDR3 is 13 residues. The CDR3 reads CASSRDSNNEQFF. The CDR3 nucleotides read TGCGCCAGCAGCCGAGACAGCAACAATGAGCAGTTCTTC.

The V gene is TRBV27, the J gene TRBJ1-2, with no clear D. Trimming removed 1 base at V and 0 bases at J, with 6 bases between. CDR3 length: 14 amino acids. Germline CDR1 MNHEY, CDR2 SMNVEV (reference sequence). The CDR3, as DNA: TGTGCCAGCAGTTTATACGCTACTAACTATGGCTACACCTTC. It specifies CASSLYATNYGYTF.

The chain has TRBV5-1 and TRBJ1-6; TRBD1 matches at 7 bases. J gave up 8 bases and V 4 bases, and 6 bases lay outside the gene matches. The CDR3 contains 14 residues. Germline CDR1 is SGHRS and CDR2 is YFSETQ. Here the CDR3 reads CASSPRQGDSPLHF. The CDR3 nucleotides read TGCGCCAGCAGCCCCCGACAGGGTGATTCACCCCTCCACTTT.

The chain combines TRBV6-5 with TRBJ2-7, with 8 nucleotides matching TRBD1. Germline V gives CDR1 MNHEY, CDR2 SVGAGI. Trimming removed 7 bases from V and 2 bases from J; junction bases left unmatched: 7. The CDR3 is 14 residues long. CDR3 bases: TGTGCCAGCAAGGGGGACAGGACCACCTACGAGCAGTACTTC. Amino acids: CASKGDRTTYEQYF.

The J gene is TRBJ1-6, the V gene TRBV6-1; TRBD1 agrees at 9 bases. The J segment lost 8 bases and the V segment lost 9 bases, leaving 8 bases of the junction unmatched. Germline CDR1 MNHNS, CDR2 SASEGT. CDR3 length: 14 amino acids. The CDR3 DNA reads TGTGCCAGTCTACTTGGGACAGGGTATTCACCCCTCCACTTT. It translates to CASLLGTGYSPLHF.

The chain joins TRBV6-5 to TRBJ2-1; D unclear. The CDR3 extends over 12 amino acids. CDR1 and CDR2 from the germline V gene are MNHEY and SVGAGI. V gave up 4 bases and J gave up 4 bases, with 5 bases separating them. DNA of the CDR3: TGTGCCAGCAGTTCCATTTACAATGAGCAGTTCTTC. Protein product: CASSSIYNEQFF.

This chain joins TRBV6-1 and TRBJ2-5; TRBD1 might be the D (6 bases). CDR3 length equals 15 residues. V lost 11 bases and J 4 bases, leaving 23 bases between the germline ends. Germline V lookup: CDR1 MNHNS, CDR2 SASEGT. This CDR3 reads CAATLRTASVETQYF. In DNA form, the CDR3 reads TGTGCCGCCACCCTGAGGACAGCCTCGGTAGAGACCCAGTACTTC.

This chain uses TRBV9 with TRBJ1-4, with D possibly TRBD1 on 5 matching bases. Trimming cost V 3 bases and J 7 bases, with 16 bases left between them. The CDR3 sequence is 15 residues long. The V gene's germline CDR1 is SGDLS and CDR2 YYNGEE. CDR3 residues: CASSGGAGSGEKLFF. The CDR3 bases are TGTGCCAGCAGCGGGGGAGCAGGGAGTGGTGAAAAACTGTTTTTT.

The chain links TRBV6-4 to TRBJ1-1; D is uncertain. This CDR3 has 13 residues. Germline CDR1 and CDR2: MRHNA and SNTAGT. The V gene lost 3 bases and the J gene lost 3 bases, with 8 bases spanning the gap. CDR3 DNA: TGTGCCAGCAGTGAGCAGAGGTACACTGAAGCTTTCTTT. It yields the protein CASSEQRYTEAFF.

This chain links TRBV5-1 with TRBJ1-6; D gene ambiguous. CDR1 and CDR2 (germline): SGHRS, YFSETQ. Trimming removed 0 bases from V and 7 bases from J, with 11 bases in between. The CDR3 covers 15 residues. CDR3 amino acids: CASSLAVASNSPLHF. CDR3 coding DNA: TGCGCCAGCAGCTTGGCCGTTGCATCGAATTCACCCCTCCACTTT.

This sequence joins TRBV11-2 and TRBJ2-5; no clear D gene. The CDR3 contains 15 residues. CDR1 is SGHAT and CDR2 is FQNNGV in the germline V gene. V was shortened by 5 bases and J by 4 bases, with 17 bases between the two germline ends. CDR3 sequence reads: CASSPPAPSAETQYF. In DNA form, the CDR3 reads TGTGCCAGCAGCCCCCCCGCTCCCTCCGCAGAGACCCAGTACTTC.

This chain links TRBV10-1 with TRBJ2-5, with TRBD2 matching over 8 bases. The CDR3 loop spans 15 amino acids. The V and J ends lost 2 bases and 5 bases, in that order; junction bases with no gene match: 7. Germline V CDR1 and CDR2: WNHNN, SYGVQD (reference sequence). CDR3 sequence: CASSETLAGTETQYF. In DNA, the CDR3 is TGCGCCAGCAGTGAGACCTTAGCGGGAACGGAGACCCAGTACTTC.

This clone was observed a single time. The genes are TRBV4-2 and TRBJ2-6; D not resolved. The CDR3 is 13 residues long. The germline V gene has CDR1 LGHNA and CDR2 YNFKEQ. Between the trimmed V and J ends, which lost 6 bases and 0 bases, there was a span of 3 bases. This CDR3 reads CASRDSGANVLTF. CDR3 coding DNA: TGTGCCAGCAGGGACTCTGGGGCCAACGTCCTGACTTTC.

The CDR3 DNA reads TGTGCCAGCAGTTCTCTCGGACAGGGGGGCAGAGAAGATCAGCCCCAGCATTTT. Its protein product is CASSSLGQGGREDQPQHF. The chain links TRBV28 to TRBJ1-5, with 10 bases lining up with TRBD1. The V gene end was trimmed by 4 bases and the J gene end by 5 bases; junction bases not matched to a gene: 14. CDR1 and CDR2 from the germline V gene are MDHEN and SYDVKM. The CDR3 sequence is 18 residues long.

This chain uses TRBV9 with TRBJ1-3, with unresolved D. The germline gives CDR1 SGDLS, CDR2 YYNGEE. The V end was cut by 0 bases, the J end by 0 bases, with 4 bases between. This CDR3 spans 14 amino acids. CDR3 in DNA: TGTGCCAGCAGCGTAGACGGCTCTGGAAACACCATATATTTT. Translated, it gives CASSVDGSGNTIYF.

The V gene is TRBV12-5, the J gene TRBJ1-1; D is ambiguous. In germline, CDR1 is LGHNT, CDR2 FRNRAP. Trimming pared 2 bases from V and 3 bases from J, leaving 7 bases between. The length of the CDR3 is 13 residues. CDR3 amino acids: CASGLRRDTEAFF. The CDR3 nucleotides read TGTGCTAGTGGTTTGCGGCGGGACACTGAAGCTTTCTTT.